These T cell receptor beta chains were read from a single sample in a study of blood T cells in healthy people across ages. TCRdb redid the calling of the 5' RACE reads with MiXCR, one entry per CDR3 protein. This sample has around 500,000 distinct CDR3 sequences, with roughly a quarter found just once. This sample also belongs to another study, concerning T cells of mothers and their children.

The sequencing sample was made of blood. Source of these receptors: a boy younger than 10 in good health. CDR3s include the opening cysteine and the closing phenylalanine or tryptophan. The D gene is left open where the match is weak. Where a row states a size, it is once, few, many or the class of an expanded clone; other rows omit it.

clone size: NA
D gene: TRBD2
V gene: TRBV12-3/TRBV12-4
J gene: TRBJ2-3
CDR3 DNA: TGTGCCAGCAGTTTGCGACTAGCGGGAGGGAGATCTAGCGCAGATACGCAGTATTTT
CDR3 protein: CASSLRLAGGRSSADTQYF

clone size: NA
D gene: NA
V gene: TRBV6-5
J gene: TRBJ1-3
CDR3 DNA: TGTGCCAGCAGACCACGGGGGGACTCTGGAAACACCATATATTTT
CDR3 protein: CASRPRGDSGNTIYF

clone size: NA
D gene: NA
V gene: TRBV13
J gene: TRBJ1-2
CDR3 DNA: TGTGCCAGCAGCTTAGGCGGGTCCGGGACAAGATTTTATGGCTACACCTTC
CDR3 protein: CASSLGGSGTRFYGYTF

clone size: NA
D gene: NA
V gene: TRBV29-1
J gene: TRBJ2-7
CDR3 DNA: TGCAGCGCCAGAGCGGGTAACGAGCAGTACTTC
CDR3 protein: CSARAGNEQYF

clone size: NA
D gene: NA
V gene: TRBV4-3
J gene: TRBJ2-5
CDR3 DNA: TGCGCCAGCAGCCAAGAAAGAGGGCGAGAGACCCAGTACTTC
CDR3 protein: CASSQERGRETQYF

clone size: NA
D gene: NA
V gene: TRBV6-5
J gene: TRBJ2-4
CDR3 DNA: TGTGCCAGCACCAGAGGCGGTACAAACATTCAGTACTTC
CDR3 protein: CASTRGGTNIQYF

clone size: few
D gene: TRBD1
V gene: TRBV30
J gene: TRBJ1-6
CDR3 DNA: TGTGCCTGGAGTGGGGGACAGGGAGGATCACCCCTCCACTTT
CDR3 protein: CAWSGGQGGSPLHF

clone size: NA
D gene: TRBD1
V gene: TRBV16
J gene: TRBJ1-5
CDR3 DNA: TGTGCCAGCAGCCCTAACGTAAACGTGGCGACAGGGACTCAGCCCCAGCATTTT
CDR3 protein: CASSPNVNVATGTQPQHF

clone size: NA
D gene: TRBD2
V gene: TRBV7-9
J gene: TRBJ2-7
CDR3 DNA: TGTGCCAGCAGTCGCGGGAGGGATTCCTACGAGCAGTACTTC
CDR3 protein: CASSRGRDSYEQYF

clone size: few
D gene: TRBD1
V gene: TRBV27
J gene: TRBJ1-3
CDR3 DNA: TGTGCCAGCAGTTTAACAGGGGGCACCTCTGGAAACACCATATATTTT
CDR3 protein: CASSLTGGTSGNTIYF

clone size: NA
D gene: NA
V gene: TRBV7-9
J gene: TRBJ2-1
CDR3 DNA: TGTGCCAGCAGCCCCTCGGGGTCCCAATACAATGAGCAGTTCTTC
CDR3 protein: CASSPSGSQYNEQFF

clone size: few
D gene: NA
V gene: TRBV12-3/TRBV12-4
J gene: TRBJ2-5
CDR3 DNA: TGTGCCAGCAGTTTTAAGGGGGGAGAAGCCCAGTACTTC
CDR3 protein: CASSFKGGEAQYF

clone size: many
D gene: NA
V gene: TRBV7-9
J gene: TRBJ2-7
CDR3 DNA: TGTGCCAGCAGCTTAGAATACGGGGGCTCTCCGTACGAGCAGTACTTC
CDR3 protein: CASSLEYGGSPYEQYF

clone size: NA
D gene: TRBD1
V gene: TRBV5-1
J gene: TRBJ2-3
CDR3 DNA: TGCGCCAGCAGCGCACAGGGGGTTGGGGATACGCAGTATTTT
CDR3 protein: CASSAQGVGDTQYF

clone size: few
D gene: NA
V gene: TRBV7-2
J gene: TRBJ2-1
CDR3 DNA: TGTGCCAGCAGCTCTACCGGGACTTATTACAATGAGCAGTTCTTC
CDR3 protein: CASSSTGTYYNEQFF

clone size: NA
D gene: TRBD1
V gene: TRBV12-3/TRBV12-4
J gene: TRBJ1-3
CDR3 DNA: TGTGCCAGCAGTTTGGGTGGGACAGCCGGAAACACCATATATTTT
CDR3 protein: CASSLGGTAGNTIYF